One and the same sample provided the 22 T cell receptor beta chains below, sequenced in a study of T cell responses to AZD1222 COVID-19 vaccine. Produced via immunoSEQ multiplex PCR; TCRdb's table is partial and in-frame only. The sample includes 150,000 to 200,000 clones, about 94% seen only once; the top ten take about 9.2%. Source: peripheral blood, taken on day 0 of AZD1222 vaccination. Every receptor here comes from an adult in good health.

The rearrangement uses TRBV5-8 and TRBJ1-5, with D possibly TRBD1 on 5 matching bases. The CDR3 spans 15 residues. Trimming cost V 2 bases and J 2 bases, with 11 bases left between them. Per the germline V gene, CDR1 is SGHTS and CDR2 is YDEGEE. CDR3 coding DNA: TGTGCCAGCAGCTTAGGGACCGACCGCAATCAGCCCCAGCATTTT. It translates to CASSLGTDRNQPQHF. The whole variable domain, filled in from reference TRBV5-8 and TRBJ1-5, reads EAGVTQSPTHLIKTRGQQATLRCSPISGHTSVYWYQQALGLGLQFLLWYDEGEERNRGNFPPRFSGRQFPNYSSELNVNALELEDSALYLCASSLGTDRNQPQHFGDGTRLSIL.

The chain couples TRBV11-2 to TRBJ2-2; 14 bases map to TRBD2. From germline, CDR1 is SGHAT and CDR2 FQNNGV. The CDR3 is made up of 17 amino acids. Germline trimming cut 10 bases from V and 3 bases from J; bases unmatched to any gene: 10. The CDR3, as DNA: TGTGCCACCCCGACTAGCGGGAGGGGGTTGGACACCGGGGAGCTGTTTTTT. Translating gives CATPTSGRGLDTGELFF. The full variable domain, its missing parts supplied by reference TRBV11-2 and TRBJ2-2, is EAGVAQSPRYKIIEKRQSVAFWCNPISGHATLYWYQQILGQGPKLLIQFQNNGVVDDSQLPKDRFSAERLKGVDSTLKIQPAKLEDSAVYLCATPTSGRGLDTGELFFGEGSRLTVL.

This clone was seen just once. The chain couples TRBV21-1 to TRBJ2-7; the D call TRBD1 from the table was never checked on the DNA. TRBV21-1 is flagged as a pseudogene. This CDR3 is built from 14 residues. The CDR3 DNA reads as TGTGCCAGCAGCAAACTACAGGGTCAAGACGAGCAGTACTTC. Translation gives CASSKLQGQDEQYF.

The chain couples TRBV30 to TRBJ1-1; D gene unclear. Germline V CDR1 and CDR2: GTSNPN, SVGIG (reference sequence). This CDR3 is built from 15 residues. With 0 bases removed from V and 5 bases from J, the gap between germline ends came to 16 bases. The CDR3 is CAWSVQRTLGTEAFF. CDR3 DNA sequence: TGTGCCTGGAGTGTACAAAGGACTCTCGGGACTGAAGCTTTCTTT. The entire variable domain, with the rest obtained from reference TRBV30 and TRBJ1-1, is as follows: SQTIHQWPATLVQPVGSPLSLECTVEGTSNPNLYWYRQAAGRGLQLLFYSVGIGQISSEVPQNLSASRPQDRQFILSSKKLLLSDSGFYLCAWSVQRTLGTEAFFGQGTRLTVV.

J is TRBJ2-1 and V is TRBV14; 8 bases are a match to TRBD2. The CDR3 contains 17 residues. Germline V gives CDR1 SGHDN, CDR2 FVKESK. V gave up 1 base and J gave up 6 bases; unmatched junction bases: 11. CDR3 in amino acids: CASSQVEPGLALNEQFF. The CDR3 DNA is TGTGCCAGCAGCCAAGTTGAGCCTGGACTAGCTCTCAATGAGCAGTTCTTC.

This clone was seen a single time. The rearrangement links TRBV7-8 to TRBJ2-7; D call uncertain. The CDR3 contains 11 residues. Deletions cut 5 bases from V and 2 bases from J, with 4 bases between. CDR1 SGHVS and CDR2 FQNEAQ come from the germline V gene. CDR3 sequence reads: CASSGAYEQYF. CDR3 DNA: TGTGCCAGCAGCGGAGCCTACGAGCAGTACTTC.

The V call is TRBV7-3, the J call TRBJ2-1; TRBD2 agrees at 7 bases. V gave up 5 bases and J gave up 5 bases; unmatched junction bases: 21. This CDR3 spans 19 amino acids. Germline CDR1 SGHTA, CDR2 FQGTGA. The chain's CDR3 is CASSPLAGKYGGNNNEQFF. The DNA for the CDR3 is TGTGCCAGCAGCCCTCTGGCGGGCAAGTACGGGGGGAACAACAATGAGCAGTTCTTC.

This clone was observed a single time. This chain links TRBV30 with TRBJ1-4; D gene ambiguous. This CDR3 comprises 15 residues. The V end lost 2 bases, the J end lost 7 bases, and 17 bases lay between the germline ends. CDR1 is GTSNPN, CDR2 SVGIG, per germline (reference sequence). CDR3 amino acids: CAWSSQDSLGEKLFF. In DNA, the CDR3 is TGTGCCTGGAGTTCCCAAGACTCGTTGGGTGAAAAACTGTTTTTT. The full variable domain, with the rest looked up from reference TRBV30 and TRBJ1-4, is SQTIHQWPATLVQPVGSPLSLECTVEGTSNPNLYWYRQAAGRGLQLLFYSVGIGQISSEVPQNLSASRPQDRQFILSSKKLLLSDSGFYLCAWSSQDSLGEKLFFGSGTQLSVL.

This rearrangement joins TRBV28 to TRBJ1-6; 8 bases fit TRBD1. Germline CDR1 MDHEN, CDR2 SYDVKM. With V trimmed by 6 bases and J by 2 bases, 9 bases remained unmatched. This CDR3 has 17 amino acids. CDR3 loop: CASSPAQGATYNSPLHF. CDR3 nucleotide sequence: TGTGCCAGCAGCCCTGCCCAGGGGGCCACCTATAATTCACCCCTCCACTTT.

This chain connects TRBV28 to TRBJ2-6; 7 bases are shared with TRBD1. J was trimmed by 1 base and V by 7 bases; bases with no gene match: 22. The CDR3 totals 21 residues. The germline CDR1 and CDR2 sequences are MDHEN and SYDVKM. The DNA for the CDR3 is TGTGCCAGCAAGATGGTAAATAAGGGGGCTACCTTTCCGTCTGGGGCCAACGTCCTGACTTTC. Translating gives CASKMVNKGATFPSGANVLTF.

The gene calls are TRBV24-1 and TRBJ2-5, with D maybe TRBD1 (6 bases). The CDR3 sequence is 14 residues long. V lost 3 bases, J lost 3 bases, and 10 bases lay in between. Germline CDR1 KGHDR, CDR2 SFDVKD. The CDR3 spells CATSDGQWEETQYF. Written as DNA, the CDR3 is TGTGCCACCAGTGATGGACAGTGGGAAGAGACCCAGTACTTC.

The chain carries TRBV12-2 and TRBJ2-1; the table's TRBD2 call for D was not verified on the DNA. TRBV12-2 is recorded as a pseudogene. There are 16 residues in the CDR3. In DNA, the CDR3 is TGTGCAAGTCGCCCAAGGGGACTAGCGACTTACAATGAGCAGTTCTTC. Amino acid sequence: CASRPRGLATYNEQFF.

The genes are TRBV24-1 and TRBJ1-2; 7 bases map to TRBD1. The CDR3 covers 13 residues. Looked up from germline, CDR1 is KGHDR and CDR2 is SFDVKD. V trimming: 5 bases; J trimming: 5 bases; junction bases outside the gene matches: 4. Here the CDR3 DNA reads TGTGCCACCAGTGCCAACAGGGGATATGGCTACACCTTC. Protein: CATSANRGYGYTF.

The J gene is TRBJ1-4, the V gene TRBV9, with 9 bases that match TRBD1. J lost 5 bases, V lost 4 bases, and 6 bases had no gene match. CDR3 length: 15 amino acids. The germline gives CDR1 SGDLS, CDR2 YYNGEE. The CDR3 coding sequence is TGTGCCAGCAGCAACCGACAGGGGGGGAATGAAAAACTGTTTTTT. Translating it yields CASSNRQGGNEKLFF.

The DNA for the CDR3 is TGCGCCAGCAGCTTGGCCGACAGTACTTACAATGAGCAGTTCTTC. This codes for CASSLADSTYNEQFF. The chain couples TRBV5-1 to TRBJ2-1, with D tentatively TRBD1 (5 bases). Germline V lookup: CDR1 SGHRS, CDR2 YFSETQ. V gave up 0 bases and J gave up 4 bases, with 11 bases separating them. The CDR3 is made up of 15 amino acids.

J is TRBJ1-4 and V is TRBV9, with 7 bases matching TRBD1. V was pared by 3 bases and J by 3 bases, with 5 bases of the junction left unmatched. The CDR3 runs 15 residues. Germline lookup yields CDR1 SGDLS and CDR2 YYNGEE. The CDR3 coding sequence is TGTGCCAGCAGCGCCGAGGGGGCGGCTAATGAAAAACTGTTTTTT. Translated: CASSAEGAANEKLFF. The full variable domain, with the rest looked up from reference TRBV9 and TRBJ1-4, is DSGVTQTPKHLITATGQRVTLRCSPRSGDLSVYWYQQSLDQGLQFLIQYYNGEERAKGNILERFSAQQFPDLHSELNLSSLELGDSALYFCASSAEGAANEKLFFGSGTQLSVL.

This chain joins TRBV11-1 and TRBJ1-2, with no clear D. Trimming removed 3 bases from V and 6 bases from J, with 11 bases in between. Per germline, CDR1 SGHAT and CDR2 FQDESV (reference sequence). This CDR3 contains 13 residues. The CDR3 is CASSLGIVDGYTF. For the CDR3, the DNA is TGTGCCAGCAGCTTGGGTATTGTGGATGGCTACACCTTC.

The V and J genes are TRBV11-3 and TRBJ1-2; 9 bases map to TRBD1. Germline V gene sequence: CDR1 SGHNT, CDR2 YENEEA. The CDR3 sequence is 17 residues long. Trimming removed 1 base from V and 1 base from J; junction bases left unmatched: 7. Here the CDR3 reads CASSLARQGVFNYGYTF. In DNA form, the CDR3 reads TGTGCCAGCAGCTTAGCCCGACAGGGGGTTTTTAACTATGGCTACACCTTC.

This chain links TRBV7-6 with TRBJ2-2, with D perhaps matching TRBD1 (7 bases). Trimming took off 0 bases at V and 1 base at J, with 15 bases between the two ends. Germline values: CDR1 SGHVS, CDR2 FNYEAQ. The CDR3 is 18 residues long. The CDR3 region is CASSLALRGRWNTGELFF. The CDR3 DNA reads as TGTGCCAGCAGCTTAGCCCTCAGGGGGAGGTGGAACACCGGGGAGCTGTTTTTT.

The genes are TRBV21-1 and TRBJ2-4. TRBV21-1 is described as a pseudogene. The CDR3 contains 18 residues. This chain's CDR3 is CASSPIGEDPVAKNIQYF. The CDR3 bases are TGTGCCAGCAGCCCCATCGGTGAAGATCCAGTAGCCAAAAACATTCAGTACTTC.

This sequence joins TRBV7-8 and TRBJ1-1; no definite D call. CDR3 length: 14 amino acids. Germline V gene sequence: CDR1 SGHVS, CDR2 FQNEAQ. Deletions cut 5 bases from V and 2 bases from J, with 12 bases between. The CDR3 is CASSPVGRNTEAFF. Here the CDR3 DNA reads TGTGCCAGCAGCCCGGTGGGCAGAAACACTGAAGCTTTCTTT.

The V call is TRBV28, the J call TRBJ2-7; 14 bases agree with TRBD2. The CDR3 totals 18 residues. Germline V lookup: CDR1 MDHEN, CDR2 SYDVKM. After removal of 6 bases from V and 7 bases from J, the junction contained 17 bases not matched to a gene. This CDR3 reads CASSDGTSGSPGIGEQYF. CDR3 DNA sequence: TGTGCCAGCAGCGACGGGACTAGCGGGAGCCCTGGTATAGGGGAGCAGTACTTC.